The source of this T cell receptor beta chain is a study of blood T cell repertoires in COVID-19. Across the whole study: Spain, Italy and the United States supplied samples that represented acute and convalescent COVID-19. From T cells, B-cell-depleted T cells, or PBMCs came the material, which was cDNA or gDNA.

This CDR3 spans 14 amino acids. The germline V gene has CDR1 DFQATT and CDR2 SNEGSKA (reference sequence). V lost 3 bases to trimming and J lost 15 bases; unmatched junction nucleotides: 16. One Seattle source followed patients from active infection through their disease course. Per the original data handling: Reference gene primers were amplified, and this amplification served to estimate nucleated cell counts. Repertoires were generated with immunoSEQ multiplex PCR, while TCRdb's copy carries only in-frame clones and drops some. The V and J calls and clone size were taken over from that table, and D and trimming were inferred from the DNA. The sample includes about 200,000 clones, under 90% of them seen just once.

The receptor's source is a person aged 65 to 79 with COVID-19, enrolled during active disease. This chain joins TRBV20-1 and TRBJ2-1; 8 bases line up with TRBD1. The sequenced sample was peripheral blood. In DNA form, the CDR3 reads TGCAGTGCTAGTCCCCATTTGACAGGGGCATATCGGTTCTTC. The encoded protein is CSASPHLTGAYRFF.